These T cell receptor beta chains were read from a single sample in a study of beta chain features in type 1 diabetes. Measured with immunoSEQ multiplex PCR; TCRdb has only the in-frame clones, and not every one. The profile shows around 70,000 clones, around 49% of them singletons. The sample was central memory CD4+ T cells from blood. All receptors come from a man between 25 and 39 years old with type 1 diabetes. Each CDR3 is given with its conserved first and last residue. A D gene is named only where the DNA matches it firmly. Expanded clones are given a class, and other clones once, few, many or no size at all.

.	TRBV2	TRBD2	TRBJ2-2	TGTGCCAGCAGGGGGACTAGCGGGAGGGGGGAGCTGTTTTTT	CASRGTSGRGELFF
.	TRBV15	.	TRBJ2-2	TGTGCCACCAGCAGGGCCGGGACTGCCACCGGGGAGCTGTTTTTT	CATSRAGTATGELFF
few	TRBV2	TRBD1	TRBJ1-1	TGTGCCAGCGACCAGGGGGCGGCGGCTTTCTTT	CASDQGAAAFF
.	TRBV5-6	.	TRBJ2-7	TGTGCCAGCAGCTTGACAGGGAACGAGCAGTACTTC	CASSLTGNEQYF
few	TRBV5-1	TRBD1	TRBJ1-1	TGCGCCAGCAGCACGGGACAGGGGGGCCCCACTGAAGCTTTCTTT	CASSTGQGGPTEAFF
few	TRBV13	.	TRBJ1-3	TGTGCCAGCAGCTCACCGACTGTCTCTGGAAACACCATATATTTT	CASSSPTVSGNTIYF
once	TRBV7-2	TRBD1	TRBJ2-4	TGTGCCAGCAGCAGGACAGGCGGGAACATTCAGTACTTC	CASSRTGGNIQYF
.	TRBV5-4	TRBD1	TRBJ1-1	TGTGCCAGCAGCAATAGACAGGGGGTCACTGAAGCTTTCTTT	CASSNRQGVTEAFF
.	TRBV4-1	.	TRBJ2-4	TGCGCCAGCAGCCAAGATCAGACCTCGGTGTCCAGGGGAATTCAGTACTTC	CASSQDQTSVSRGIQYF
.	TRBV18	TRBD1	TRBJ1-1	TGTGCCAGCTCACCCCGACAGGGTTGGGACACTGAAGCTTTCTTT	CASSPRQGWDTEAFF